The source of this TCR beta chain is a study of blood T cell repertoires in COVID-19. Study as a whole: There were acute and convalescent COVID-19 samples, and they came from the United States, Italy and Spain.

The V gene's germline CDR1 is SGHTA and CDR2 FQGNSA. The CDR3 has 15 amino acids. The ends lost 5 bases at V and 1 base at J; junction bases unmatched: 6. The table came from immunoSEQ multiplex PCR; TCRdb's copy has only in-frame clones and leaves some out. The repertoire holds 300,000 to 400,000 clones, with about 88% as singletons. Sequenced input: peripheral blood. The V call is TRBV7-2, the J call TRBJ1-2; the match to TRBD1 covers 8 bases. This clonotype was sampled from a woman aged 70 to 79 with COVID-19, enrolled during active disease. The CDR3, as DNA: TGTGCCAGCAGCCCCGACAGGGGAAATAACTATGGCTACACCTTC. It codes for CASSPDRGNNYGYTF. Filled out from reference TRBV7-2 and TRBJ1-2, the complete variable domain reads GAGVSQSPSNKVTEKGKDVELRCDPISGHTALYWYRQSLGQGLEFLIYFQGNSAPDKSGLPSDRFSAERTGGSVSTLTIQRTQQEDSAVYLCASSPDRGNNYGYTFGSGTRLTVV.